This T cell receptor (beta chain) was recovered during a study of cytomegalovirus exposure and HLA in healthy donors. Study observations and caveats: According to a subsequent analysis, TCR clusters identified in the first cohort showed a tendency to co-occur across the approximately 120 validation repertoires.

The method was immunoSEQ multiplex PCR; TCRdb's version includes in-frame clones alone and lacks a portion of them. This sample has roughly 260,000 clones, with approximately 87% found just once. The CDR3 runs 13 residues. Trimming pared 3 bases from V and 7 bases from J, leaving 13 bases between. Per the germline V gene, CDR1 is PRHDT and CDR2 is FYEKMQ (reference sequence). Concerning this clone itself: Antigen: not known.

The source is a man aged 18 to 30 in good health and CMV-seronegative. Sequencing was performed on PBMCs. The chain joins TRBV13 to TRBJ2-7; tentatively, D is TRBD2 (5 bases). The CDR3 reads CASSFGVPAEQYF. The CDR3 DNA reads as TGTGCCAGCAGCTTCGGGGTTCCTGCGGAGCAGTACTTC.